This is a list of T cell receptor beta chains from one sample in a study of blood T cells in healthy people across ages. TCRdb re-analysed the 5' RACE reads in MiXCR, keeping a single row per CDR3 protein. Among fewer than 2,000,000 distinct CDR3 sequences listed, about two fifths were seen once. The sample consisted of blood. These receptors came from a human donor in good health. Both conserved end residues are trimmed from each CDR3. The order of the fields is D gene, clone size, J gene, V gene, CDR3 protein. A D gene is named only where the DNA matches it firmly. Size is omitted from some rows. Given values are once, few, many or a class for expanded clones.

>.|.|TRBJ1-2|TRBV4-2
ASSQDSTGPSDGYT
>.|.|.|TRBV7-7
ASSPSGGYGEQY
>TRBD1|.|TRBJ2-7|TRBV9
ASSGDSPEQY
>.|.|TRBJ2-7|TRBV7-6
ASSRDAFSYEQY
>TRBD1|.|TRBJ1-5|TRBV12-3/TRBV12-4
ASSLAWTGPDYSNQPQH
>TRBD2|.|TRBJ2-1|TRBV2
ASIKAGVYNEQF
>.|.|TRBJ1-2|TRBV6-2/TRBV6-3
ASSRALYGYT
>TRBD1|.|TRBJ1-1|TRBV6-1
ASSPTNRQGLTTEAF
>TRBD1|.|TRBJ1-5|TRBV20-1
STARDRGVNQPQH
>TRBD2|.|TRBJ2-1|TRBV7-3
ASSLGTSGGAEQF
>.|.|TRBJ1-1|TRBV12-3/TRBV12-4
ASSFTRGASTEAF
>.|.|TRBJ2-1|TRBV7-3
ASSIGGLALNEQF
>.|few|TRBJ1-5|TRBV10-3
AISESGGRGGQPQH
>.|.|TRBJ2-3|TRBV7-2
ASSPQGGPTDTQY
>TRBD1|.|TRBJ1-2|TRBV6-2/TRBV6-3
ASRTTGGSYGYT
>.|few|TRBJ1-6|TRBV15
ATGRYLEDSPLH
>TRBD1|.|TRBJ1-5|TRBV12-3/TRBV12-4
ASSSQGAQSNQPQH
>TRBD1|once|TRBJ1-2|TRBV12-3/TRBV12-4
ASSLDRARGYT
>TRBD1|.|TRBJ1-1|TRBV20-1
SAQRTGYLNTEAF
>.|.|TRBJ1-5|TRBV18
ASSPDMNQPQH
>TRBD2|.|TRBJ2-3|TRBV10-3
AIGTSGDTDTQY
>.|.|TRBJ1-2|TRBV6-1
ASSEAIEGWDGYT
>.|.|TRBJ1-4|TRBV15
ATSVSREKLF
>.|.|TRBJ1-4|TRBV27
ASSPSPGATNEKLF
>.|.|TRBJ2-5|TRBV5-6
ASSLRSSSQETQY
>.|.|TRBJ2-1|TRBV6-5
ASSYTGGAVEQF
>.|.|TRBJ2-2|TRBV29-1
SVGGRGAWTGELF
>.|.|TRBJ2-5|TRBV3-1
ASSQGPGKETQY
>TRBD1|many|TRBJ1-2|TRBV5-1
ASSWDSSYGYT
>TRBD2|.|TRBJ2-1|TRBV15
ATSREGRAYNEQF
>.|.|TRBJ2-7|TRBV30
AWGPGRGPSSYEQY
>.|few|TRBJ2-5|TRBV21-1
ASSILVGQGWTKETQY
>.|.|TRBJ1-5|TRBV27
ASSHNKDSYSNQPQH
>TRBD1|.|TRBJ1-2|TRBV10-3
AVSESFRQGEGGYT
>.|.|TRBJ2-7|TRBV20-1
SAATPSYEQY
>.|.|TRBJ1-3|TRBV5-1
ASSLVGASSGNTIY
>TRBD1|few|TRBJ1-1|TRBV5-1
ASSRGQSEAF
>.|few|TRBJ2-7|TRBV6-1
ASSEIRDGGLYEQY
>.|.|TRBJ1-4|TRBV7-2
ASSLTYGLNEKLF
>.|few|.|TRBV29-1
SVEGQQQGGYEQY
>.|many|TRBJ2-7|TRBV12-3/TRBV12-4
ASSSVLYEQY